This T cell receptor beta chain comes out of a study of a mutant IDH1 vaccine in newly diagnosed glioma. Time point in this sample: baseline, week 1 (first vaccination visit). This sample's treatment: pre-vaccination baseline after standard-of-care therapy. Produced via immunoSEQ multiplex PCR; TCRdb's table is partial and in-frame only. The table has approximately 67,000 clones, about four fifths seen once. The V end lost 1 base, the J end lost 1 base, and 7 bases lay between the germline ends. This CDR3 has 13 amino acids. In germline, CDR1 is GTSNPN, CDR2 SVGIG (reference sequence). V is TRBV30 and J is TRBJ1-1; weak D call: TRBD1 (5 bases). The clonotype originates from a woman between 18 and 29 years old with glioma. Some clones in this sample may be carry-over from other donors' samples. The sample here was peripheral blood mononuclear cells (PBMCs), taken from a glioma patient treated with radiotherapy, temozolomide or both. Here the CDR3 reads CAWSGGGNTEAFF. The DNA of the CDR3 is TGTGCCTGGAGTGGGGGGGGGAACACTGAAGCTTTCTTT.